The 30 T cell receptor beta chains below were found in one sample sequenced in a study of CD8 T cells in ankylosing spondylitis. TCRdb re-derived calls from the 5' RACE reads in MiXCR, one entry per CDR3 protein. This sample has around 130,000 distinct CDR3 sequences, with around 9.3% found just once. What was sequenced was blood, either unsorted or a sorted T cell fraction (not recorded which). All receptors come from a male donor with ankylosing spondylitis or in good health (not recorded which).

This clonotype was detected many times. This chain joins TRBV12-3 or TRBV12-4 and TRBJ1-1, with 8 positions matching TRBD1. The CDR3 is made up of 13 amino acids. V gave up 6 bases and J gave up 4 bases; unmatched junction bases: 4. The CDR3 coding sequence is TGTGCCAGCAGCCAGGACAGGGCCACTGAAGCTTTCTTT. Amino acid sequence: CASSQDRATEAFF.

This clonotype was counted ten times or more. DNA of the CDR3: TGCAGTGCTAGAACAACCGGGACAGGGGGTTCTGAAGCTTTCTTT. Translated, it gives CSARTTGTGGSEAFF. V usage is TRBV20-1 and J usage is TRBJ1-1; 11 bases match TRBD1. The J segment lost 6 bases and the V segment lost 2 bases, leaving 8 bases of the junction unmatched. Germline values: CDR1 DFQATT, CDR2 SNEGSKA (reference sequence). The length of the CDR3 is 15 residues.

There are many counts of this clonotype. The junction departs from germline at one end; a sequencing error may be responsible. The genes are TRBV28 and TRBJ1-2; D ambiguous. The germline gives CDR1 MDHEN, CDR2 SYDVKM. There are 14 residues in the CDR3. DNA of the CDR3: TGTTCCAGCAGCCTACGATTGGGGAACTATGGCTACACCTTC. As protein: CSSSLRLGNYGYTF.

This rearrangement joins TRBV7-2 to TRBJ2-5, with 9 bases identical to TRBD1. Germline assignment: CDR1 SGHTA and CDR2 FQGNSA. After removal of 5 bases from V and 5 bases from J, the junction contained 9 bases not matched to a gene. The CDR3 spans 15 residues. As DNA, the CDR3 is TGTGCCAGCAGCGGCCAACAGGGGGCCAGGGAGACCCAGTACTTC. It yields the protein CASSGQQGARETQYF.

As for this clonotype: This sequence may be a read error, since a much larger clone differs from it by one base. This chain uses TRBV7-2 with TRBJ1-5; D is unclear. Germline V gene lookup returns CDR1 SGHTA and CDR2 FQGNSA. This CDR3 has 14 amino acids. The CDR3 region is CAGSLRVSNQPQHF. CDR3 nucleotides: TGTGCCGGCAGCTTACGAGTTAGCAATCAGCCCCAGCATTTT.

This clonotype was seen repeatedly, ten times or more. This chain connects TRBV5-1 to TRBJ2-7, with D possibly called TRBD1 or TRBD2 (5 bases each). The germline V gene has CDR1 SGHRS and CDR2 YFSETQ. V was trimmed by 4 bases and J by 7 bases, leaving 18 bases between them. The CDR3 contains 14 residues. CDR3 DNA sequence: TGCGCCAGCAGCGAAGTCCCCGGGGCTTGGGAGCAGTACTTC. It is translated as CASSEVPGAWEQYF.

This clonotype was detected many times. The chain is built from TRBV12-3 or TRBV12-4 and TRBJ2-7, with D possibly TRBD2 on 6 matching bases. The length of the CDR3 is 14 residues. Trimming took off 3 bases at V and 2 bases at J, with 11 bases between the two ends. The CDR3 sequence: CASSFRRGTYEQYF. CDR3 sequence (DNA): TGTGCCAGCAGTTTTAGGCGGGGTACCTACGAGCAGTACTTC.

The chain links TRBV28 to TRBJ2-5; the D call may be TRBD1 or TRBD2 (5 bases each). CDR3 length equals 14 residues. Germline values: CDR1 MDHEN, CDR2 SYDVKM. V was pared by 6 bases and J by 4 bases, with 15 bases between. DNA of the CDR3: TGTGCCAGCAGCCGAATGGGGGTATCAGAGACCCAGTACTTC. Its protein product is CASSRMGVSETQYF.

V gene TRBV27 combines with J gene TRBJ2-7; either TRBD1 or TRBD2 may fit D (5 bases each). Looked up from germline, CDR1 is MNHEY and CDR2 is SMNVEV (reference sequence). Deletions cut 6 bases from V and 0 bases from J, with 18 bases between. This CDR3 is built from 16 residues. CDR3 in amino acids: CASRRRDPKFSYEQYF. CDR3 sequence (DNA): TGTGCCAGCAGGCGACGGGACCCAAAATTCTCCTACGAGCAGTACTTC.

This clonotype was recorded at least ten times. The chain links TRBV2 to TRBJ2-5; D may be TRBD1 or TRBD2 (5 bases each). The germline CDR1 and CDR2 sequences are SNHLY and FYNNEI. CDR3 length: 15 amino acids. V was pared by 2 bases and J by 7 bases, with 17 bases between. CDR3 DNA sequence: TGTGCCAGCAGTGAAAGTAGGGGACCCGGCTGGACCCAGTACTTC. Its translation: CASSESRGPGWTQYF.

This clonotype was seen ten or more times. The rearrangement joins TRBV12-3 or TRBV12-4 to TRBJ2-1; tentatively, D is TRBD2 (6 bases). The CDR3 runs to 14 residues. Trimming took 3 bases from V and 5 from J, leaving 11 bases between them. The CDR3 coding sequence is TGTGCCAGCAGTTTCTGGACTACCAACAATGAGCAGTTCTTC. It codes for CASSFWTTNNEQFF.

In its sample, this clonotype was seen many times. This chain joins TRBV12-3 or TRBV12-4 and TRBJ1-1, with D possibly being TRBD1 (5 bases). The CDR3 is 13 amino acids. Between the trimmed V and J ends, which lost 8 bases and 0 bases, there was a span of 10 bases. The CDR3 DNA follows: TGTGCCAGCGGGGGTCACATGAACACTGAAGCTTTCTTT. Translating it yields CASGGHMNTEAFF.

This chain connects TRBV11-2 to TRBJ2-4; 7 positions agree with TRBD1. The CDR3 runs 17 residues. With V trimmed by 2 bases and J by 6 bases, 13 bases remained unmatched. In germline, CDR1 is SGHAT, CDR2 FQNNGV. Here the CDR3 reads CASSLSVLGQAVNIQYF. CDR3 DNA: TGTGCCAGCAGCTTATCGGTGCTAGGACAGGCCGTAAACATTCAGTACTTC.

This clonotype was detected ten times or more. V usage is TRBV29-1 and J usage is TRBJ2-7, with 8 bases lining up with TRBD1. From germline, CDR1 is SQVTM and CDR2 ANQGSEA. This CDR3 comprises 12 residues. Trimming cost V 7 bases and J 2 bases; bases outside gene matches: 4. CDR3 sequence reads: CSAEDRAYEQYF. The CDR3 coding sequence is TGCAGCGCAGAGGACAGGGCCTACGAGCAGTACTTC.

This clonotype was detected many times. The chain couples TRBV10-3 to TRBJ2-3, with 7 bases matching TRBD2. Germline V gene lookup returns CDR1 ENHRY and CDR2 SYGVKD. CDR3 size: 15 residues. The V gene end was trimmed by 4 bases and the J gene end by 0 bases; junction bases not matched to a gene: 4. The CDR3 spells CAISVSGGSTDTQYF. CDR3 in DNA: TGTGCCATCAGTGTCTCCGGGGGGAGCACAGATACGCAGTATTTT.

This clonotype appeared a few times. This rearrangement joins TRBV5-1 to TRBJ2-7, with D possibly TRBD1 on 6 matching bases. Germline assignment: CDR1 SGHRS and CDR2 YFSETQ. V dropped 2 bases and J dropped 1 base, with 16 bases sitting between them. This CDR3 is built from 16 residues. The CDR3 DNA is TGCGCCAGCAGCTTCAACCCCGGGACAACATCCTACGAGCAGTACTTC. The encoded protein is CASSFNPGTTSYEQYF.

This clonotype was detected many times. The chain uses TRBV3-1 and TRBJ2-7, with 10 positions matching TRBD2. The J segment lost 3 bases and the V segment lost 4 bases, leaving 9 bases of the junction unmatched. Germline V lookup: CDR1 LGHDT, CDR2 YNNKEL (reference sequence). The CDR3 runs to 16 residues. CDR3 DNA sequence: TGTGCCAGCAGCCTTACGACTAGCGGGCGCATCTACGAGCAGTACTTC. Its protein is CASSLTTSGRIYEQYF.

This clonotype came up many times. The V gene is TRBV4-2, the J gene TRBJ2-2; D gene uncertain. CDR1 is LGHNA, CDR2 YNFKEQ, per germline. Trimming shortened V by 1 base and J by 4 bases, and 10 bases separated the two germline ends. CDR3 length: 15 residues. CDR3 sequence: CASSQATGSTGELFF. The DNA of the CDR3 is TGTGCCAGCAGCCAAGCTACCGGGTCCACCGGGGAGCTGTTTTTT.

This clonotype was detected many times. The V call is TRBV7-4, the J call TRBJ2-7; no firm D call. The germline V gene has CDR1 SGHVT and CDR2 SQSDAQ. The CDR3 consists of 16 residues. Trimming stripped 2 bases from V and 3 bases from J, with 17 bases between. CDR3 DNA: TGTGCCAGCAGCTTAAGGCGGTTTCCCAGAGGCTACGAGCAGTACTTC. Encoded protein: CASSLRRFPRGYEQYF.

This clonotype has at least ten counts. The chain couples TRBV15 to TRBJ2-7, with D tentatively TRBD2 (5 bases). Trimming took off 3 bases at V and 5 bases at J, with 8 bases between the two ends. The CDR3 loop spans 12 amino acids. The germline V gene has CDR1 LNHNV and CDR2 YYDKDF (reference sequence). DNA for the CDR3: TGTGCCACCAGCAGTTCGGGAAACGAGCAGTACTTC. Amino acid sequence: CATSSSGNEQYF. Filled out from reference TRBV15 and TRBJ2-7, the complete variable domain reads DAMVIQNPRYQVTQFGKPVTLSCSQTLNHNVMYWYQQKSSQAPKLLFHYYDKDFNNEADTPDNFQSRRPNTSFCFLDIRSPGLGDTAMYLCATSSSGNEQYFGPGTRLTVT.

The table lists this clonotype with many counts. The rearrangement joins TRBV6-5 to TRBJ2-5; 11 bases align to TRBD1. Germline loops: CDR1 MNHEY, CDR2 SVGAGI. The CDR3 length is 17 residues. The V and J ends lost 4 bases and 2 bases, in that order; junction bases with no gene match: 9. This CDR3 is CASSFIPGQGGQETQYF. For the CDR3, the DNA is TGTGCCAGCAGTTTTATTCCGGGACAGGGGGGTCAAGAGACCCAGTACTTC.

V is TRBV5-1 and J is TRBJ2-7; D may be TRBD1 (5 bases). CDR3 length equals 18 residues. Between the trimmed V and J ends, which lost 3 bases and 2 bases, there was a span of 24 bases. Germline lookup yields CDR1 SGHRS and CDR2 YFSETQ. DNA for the CDR3: TGCGCCAGCAGCTCAACGACGTACCAGGGTGATCAAGCCTACGAGCAGTACTTC. Its translation is CASSSTTYQGDQAYEQYF.

This clonotype has ten or more counts. V gene TRBV20-1 combines with J gene TRBJ2-2; 8 bases match TRBD2. V dropped 2 bases and J dropped 7; count of bases not matched to a gene: 6. Germline V gene data show CDR1 as DFQATT and CDR2 as SNEGSKA (reference sequence). The CDR3 spans 14 residues. The CDR3 DNA reads as TGCAGTGCTAGACGGGAGGGAGTTAACGGGGAGCTGTTTTTT. Amino acids: CSARREGVNGELFF.

V and J are TRBV7-9 and TRBJ2-7; D tentatively reads TRBD1 or TRBD2 (6 bases each). This CDR3 has 12 amino acids. The germline CDR1 and CDR2 sequences are SEHNR and FQNEAQ (reference sequence). V was shortened by 4 bases and J by 4 bases, with 8 bases between the two germline ends. The CDR3 bases are TGTGCCAGCAGCTGGGGGGCTTACGAGCAGTACTTC. Amino acid sequence: CASSWGAYEQYF.

This clonotype was recorded many times. The chain employs TRBV9 and TRBJ2-7; D is possibly TRBD1 (6 bases). There are 14 residues in the CDR3. Germline values: CDR1 SGDLS, CDR2 YYNGEE. V was pared by 3 bases and J by 4 bases, with 14 bases between. The chain's CDR3 is CASSAGQSGYEQYF. The CDR3 bases are TGTGCCAGCAGCGCCGGACAGTCCGGGTACGAGCAGTACTTC.

This clonotype was detected a few times. The chain uses TRBV4-3 and TRBJ2-1, with TRBD2 matching over 10 bases. CDR1 and CDR2 (germline): LGHNA, YSLEER. With 0 bases clipped from V and 5 bases from J, the junction kept 7 bases outside the gene matches. CDR3 length: 17 residues. This CDR3 is CASSQDLRLAGDNEQFF. CDR3 nucleotide sequence: TGCGCCAGCAGCCAAGATCTTCGGCTAGCGGGAGACAATGAGCAGTTCTTC.

There are many counts of this clonotype. The rearrangement uses TRBV27 and TRBJ2-7; 9 bases agree with TRBD1. The CDR3 spans 15 residues. The ends lost 6 bases at V and 7 bases at J; junction bases unmatched: 13. Germline V lookup: CDR1 MNHEY, CDR2 SMNVEV (reference sequence). CDR3 amino acids: CASSLTGTGPLEQYF. CDR3 nucleotide sequence: TGTGCCAGCAGCTTGACCGGGACAGGGCCTCTGGAGCAGTACTTC.

This clonotype has a handful of counts. This chain joins TRBV6-4 and TRBJ2-2; 9 bases fit TRBD1. The germline V gene encodes CDR1 MRHNA and CDR2 SNTAGT. With V trimmed by 9 bases and J by 1 base, 6 bases remained unmatched. The CDR3 is 15 residues long. CDR3 nucleotides: TGTGCCAGTGGACGGACAGGGGTGAACACCGGGGAGCTGTTTTTT. It codes for CASGRTGVNTGELFF.

As regards this clonotype: A much more abundant neighbour one base away suggests this may be a read error. CDR3 sequence: CGATGGPHTQYF. The CDR3 DNA follows: TGCGGCGCTACCGGCGGGCCACATACGCAGTATTTT. V and J are TRBV20-1 and TRBJ2-3; weak D call: TRBD2 (5 bases). This CDR3 is built from 12 residues. Germline assignment: CDR1 DFQATT and CDR2 SNEGSKA (reference sequence).

This clonotype came up many times. This chain connects TRBV20-1 to TRBJ2-1; 11 bases line up with TRBD2. Trimming at V came to 6 bases and at J to 4 bases, leaving 5 bases not matched to a gene. Per the germline V gene, CDR1 is DFQATT and CDR2 is SNEGSKA (reference sequence). The CDR3 length is 14 residues. The CDR3 here is CSAETSGRYNEQFF. The CDR3 coding sequence is TGCAGTGCCGAAACTAGCGGGAGATACAATGAGCAGTTCTTC.